The 21 T cell receptor beta chains below were found in one sample sequenced in a study of human T cells and chemical hapten exposure. Using its own MiXCR run on the RACE reads, TCRdb lists one record per CDR3 protein. The sample includes approximately 97,000 distinct CDR3 sequences, more than 9.5% of them seen just once. Regarding time point: patch test 2, 6 weeks after DPC sensitization. Treatment described: therapeutic diphenylcyclopropenone sensitization with weekly scalp DPC. The sample in question was whole blood, obtained in connection with sensitization to the hapten diphenylcyclopropenone (DPC). Receptor source: a woman aged 40-49 years with alopecia areata. Some clones in this sample may be carry-over from other donors' samples.

The chain is built from TRBV7-9 and TRBJ1-2; D gene unclear. Trimming removed 4 bases at V and 3 bases at J, with 6 bases between. The CDR3 sequence is 12 residues long. Per the germline V gene, CDR1 is SEHNR and CDR2 is FQNEAQ (reference sequence). CDR3 in DNA: TGTGCCAGCAGCTCCGGGGACTATGGCTACACCTTC. Its protein is CASSSGDYGYTF. The whole variable domain, remainder taken from reference TRBV7-9 and TRBJ1-2, is DTGVSQNPRHKITKRGQNVTFRCDPISEHNRLYWYRQTLGQGPEFLTYFQNEAQLEKSRLLSDRFSAERPKGSFSTLEIQRTEQGDSAMYLCASSSGDYGYTFGSGTRLTVV.

A few counts support this clonotype. The rearrangement uses TRBV4-1 and TRBJ1-1, with a possible D match to TRBD1 (6 bases). Looked up from germline, CDR1 is MGHRA and CDR2 is YSYEKL. With 4 bases removed from V and 6 bases from J, the gap between germline ends came to 18 bases. The CDR3 length is 15 residues. CDR3 residues: CASSRDGDRMAEAFF. The CDR3 DNA reads as TGCGCCAGCAGCCGAGATGGTGACAGGATGGCTGAAGCTTTCTTT.

This clonotype was counted a few times. The chain combines TRBV10-3 with TRBJ1-1; 9 bases line up with TRBD1. J gave up 1 base and V 9 bases, and 3 bases lay outside the gene matches. In germline, CDR1 is ENHRY, CDR2 SYGVKD. The CDR3 loop spans 13 amino acids. CDR3 DNA: TGTGCCATTGACAGGGGGTGGAACACTGAAGCTTTCTTT. Its translation: CAIDRGWNTEAFF.

For the CDR3, the DNA is TGTGCCAGCAGCTTAGAGACTAGTGCCAACATTCAGTACTTC. Translated, it gives CASSLETSANIQYF. The V gene is TRBV7-9, the J gene TRBJ2-4; TRBD2 might be the D (6 bases). The CDR3 is 14 residues long. The ends were cut back, 1 base at V and 7 bases at J, with 11 bases in the middle. The germline V gene encodes CDR1 SEHNR and CDR2 FQNEAQ (reference sequence).

This clonotype was found a few times. The V call is TRBV6-1, the J call TRBJ2-1, with 13 positions matching TRBD2. CDR1 is MNHNS and CDR2 is SASEGT in the germline V gene. The CDR3 spans 14 residues. After removal of 5 bases from V and 15 bases from J, the junction contained 10 bases not matched to a gene. CDR3 sequence reads: CASSRTSGGADRFF. In DNA, the CDR3 is TGTGCCAGCAGTCGGACTAGCGGGGGCGCCGATCGGTTCTTC.

Of note for this clonotype: The CDR3 does not close with the conserved phenylalanine or tryptophan, likely indicating a read error. CDR3 loop: CASSIDRGSTSGQYY. The CDR3 DNA follows: TGTGCCAGTAGTATAGATCGTGGCTCGACCTCGGGGCAGTACTAC. J is TRBJ2-7 and V is TRBV19; D ambiguous. Germline V gene data show CDR1 as LNHDA and CDR2 as SQIVND (reference sequence). The CDR3 spans 15 residues. Trimming took off 0 bases at V and 9 bases at J, with 18 bases between the two ends.

The CDR3 reads CASSPGQIRDIQYF. CDR3 DNA: TGTGCCAGCAGCCCGGGACAGATTCGAGACATTCAGTACTTC. The rearrangement joins TRBV7-9 to TRBJ2-4, with 7 bases that match TRBD1. V trimming: 5 bases; J trimming: 8 bases; junction bases outside the gene matches: 9. This CDR3 is 14 amino acids long. The germline gives CDR1 SEHNR, CDR2 FQNEAQ (reference sequence).

This chain links TRBV30 with TRBJ2-7; TRBD1 is a possible D gene (5 bases). V was cut by 5 bases and J by 1 base, with 15 bases left in between. Per germline, CDR1 GTSNPN and CDR2 SVGIG (reference sequence). CDR3 size: 14 residues. The CDR3 reads CAWLDKGFSYEQYF. Written as DNA, the CDR3 is TGTGCCTGGCTGGACAAGGGATTTTCCTACGAGCAGTACTTC.

This clonotype was counted many times. V usage is TRBV14 and J usage is TRBJ2-2; D is unclear. CDR3 length: 15 residues. Looked up from germline, CDR1 is SGHDN and CDR2 is FVKESK. Trimming shortened V by 0 bases and J by 4 bases, and 9 bases separated the two germline ends. The CDR3 DNA sequence: TGTGCCAGCAGCCAAGACGCTACAAGCACCGGGGAGCTGTTTTTT. Residues: CASSQDATSTGELFF.

This rearrangement joins TRBV20-1 to TRBJ2-1, with 9 positions matching TRBD2. Trimming at V came to 3 bases and at J to 8 bases, leaving 14 bases not matched to a gene. This CDR3 region has 16 residues. Germline-derived CDR1 and CDR2 are DFQATT and SNEGSKA (reference sequence). CDR3 in DNA: TGCAGTGCTAGGATTCTAGCGGGAACCACCCCCCATGAGCAGTTCTTC. Residues: CSARILAGTTPHEQFF.

This sequence joins TRBV7-2 and TRBJ2-1, with 12 bases identical to TRBD2. The germline V gene has CDR1 SGHTA and CDR2 FQGNSA. V was pared by 5 bases and J by 10 bases, with 9 bases of the junction left unmatched. The CDR3 sequence is 15 residues long. DNA of the CDR3: TGTGCCAGCAGCCTAGGACTAGCGGGATTCAGCGAGCAGTTCTTC. Translating it yields CASSLGLAGFSEQFF.

This clonotype showed up just a few times. The chain carries TRBV10-2 and TRBJ1-5, with 10 positions matching TRBD1. V was pared by 8 bases and J by 3 bases, with 4 bases of the junction left unmatched. CDR3 length: 14 amino acids. Germline loops: CDR1 WSHSY, CDR2 SAAADI. The CDR3 DNA reads as TGCGCCAGCGCCGGGACAGGGGCCAATCAGCCCCAGCATTTT. The encoded protein is CASAGTGANQPQHF.

Notes on this clonotype: A clone one base away is much larger, so this may be a read error. J is TRBJ1-2 and V is TRBV25-1; 7 nucleotides agree with TRBD1. This CDR3 contains 13 residues. After removal of 5 bases from V and 8 bases from J, the junction contained 8 bases not matched to a gene. Germline values: CDR1 MGHDK, CDR2 SYGVNS. CDR3 amino acids: CASSPRGIGGYTF. The CDR3 coding sequence is TGTGCCAGCAGTCCCAGGGGGATAGGAGGCTACACCTTC.

This clonotype occurred many times. The genes are TRBV20-1 and TRBJ2-2, with 11 positions matching TRBD2. This CDR3 spans 18 amino acids. The germline V gene encodes CDR1 DFQATT and CDR2 SNEGSKA (reference sequence). V was clipped by 2 bases and J by 0 bases; unmatched bases: 8. The DNA of the CDR3 is TGCAGTGCTAGACCCATGACTAGCGGGAATACGAACACCGGGGAGCTGTTTTTT. Translation gives CSARPMTSGNTNTGELFF.

This clonotype was observed at least ten times. The rearrangement uses TRBV5-1 and TRBJ2-1; D unclear. The CDR3 length is 13 residues. Germline lookup yields CDR1 SGHRS and CDR2 YFSETQ. V lost 0 bases and J lost 6, with 7 bases in between. The CDR3 nucleotides are TGCGCCAGCAGCTTGGGTCCTGGCAATGAGCAGTTCTTC. Its protein is CASSLGPGNEQFF. The variable domain in full, completed from reference TRBV5-1 and TRBJ2-1, reads KAGVTQTPRYLIKTRGQQVTLSCSPISGHRSVSWYQQTPGQGLQFLFEYFSETQRNKGNFPGRFSGRQFSNSRSEMNVSTLELGDSALYLCASSLGPGNEQFFGPGTRLTVL.

The J gene is TRBJ2-1, the V gene TRBV5-1, with D possibly TRBD1 on 6 matching bases. V was pared by 2 bases and J by 1 base, with 10 bases between. The CDR3 is made up of 15 amino acids. CDR1 SGHRS and CDR2 YFSETQ come from the germline V gene. The CDR3 bases are TGCGCCAGCAGCTTACAGGGAGTATCCTACAATGAGCAGTTCTTC. This gives the protein CASSLQGVSYNEQFF. The complete variable domain, with remaining parts taken from reference TRBV5-1 and TRBJ2-1, reads KAGVTQTPRYLIKTRGQQVTLSCSPISGHRSVSWYQQTPGQGLQFLFEYFSETQRNKGNFPGRFSGRQFSNSRSEMNVSTLELGDSALYLCASSLQGVSYNEQFFGPGTRLTVL.

This clonotype showed up just a few times. V usage is TRBV12-3 or TRBV12-4 and J usage is TRBJ1-2; D not resolved. The CDR3 spans 14 residues. The V gene lost 10 bases and the J gene lost 4 bases, with 19 bases spanning the gap. CDR3 sequence (DNA): TGTGCCATACAAACACCGGGAGGAAGCTATGGCTACACCTTC. This codes for CAIQTPGGSYGYTF.

The chain is built from TRBV6-6 and TRBJ2-7; D is unresolved. The CDR3 totals 14 residues. V was cut by 1 base and J by 0 bases, with 7 bases left in between. Germline V CDR1 and CDR2: MNHNY, SVGAGI (reference sequence). CDR3 sequence reads: CASSYLAPSYEQYF. In DNA, the CDR3 is TGTGCCAGCAGTTACTTGGCCCCCTCCTACGAGCAGTACTTC.

This clonotype was observed a few times. This chain uses TRBV23-1 with TRBJ2-7; D perhaps matches TRBD2 (7 bases). TRBV23-1 is an ORF, with its function uncertain. V was cut by 11 bases and J by 4 bases, with 15 bases left in between. This CDR3 region has 12 residues. The CDR3 nucleotides are TGCGCCCAAGGGGGGGCAAGGTACGAGCAGTACTTC. This translates into CAQGGARYEQYF.

The V gene is TRBV4-2, the J gene TRBJ2-2; D perhaps matches TRBD2 (5 bases). Germline V gene sequence: CDR1 LGHNA, CDR2 YNFKEQ. This CDR3 is 18 amino acids long. Trimming removed 0 bases from V and 4 bases from J, with 18 bases in between. The CDR3 here is CASSQDSGNTPSTGELFF. The CDR3 DNA reads as TGTGCCAGCAGCCAAGACTCGGGGAACACCCCGTCCACCGGGGAGCTGTTTTTT.

The rearrangement joins TRBV10-3 to TRBJ2-7; 10 bases are shared with TRBD1. V gave up 4 bases and J gave up 4 bases; unmatched junction bases: 4. The CDR3 is 14 residues long. Per the germline V gene, CDR1 is ENHRY and CDR2 is SYGVKD. The chain's CDR3 is CAISAGQGTYEQYF. The CDR3 DNA follows: TGTGCCATCAGTGCGGGACAGGGGACTTACGAGCAGTACTTC.